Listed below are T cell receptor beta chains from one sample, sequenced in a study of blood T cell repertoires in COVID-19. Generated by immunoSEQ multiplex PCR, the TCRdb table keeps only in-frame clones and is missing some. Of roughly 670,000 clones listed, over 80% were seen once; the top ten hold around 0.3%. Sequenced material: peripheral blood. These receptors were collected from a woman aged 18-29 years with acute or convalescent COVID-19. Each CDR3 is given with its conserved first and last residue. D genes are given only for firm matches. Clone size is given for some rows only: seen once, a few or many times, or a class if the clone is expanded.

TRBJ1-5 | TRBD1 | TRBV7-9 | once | TGTGCCAGCAGCTTATTCCGTGGTGGACAGGACCACAATCAGCCCCAGCATTTT | CASSLFRGGQDHNQPQHF
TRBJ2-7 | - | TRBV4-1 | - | TGCGCCAGCAGCCAAGAGGTCGCCACTCCGGCGGTAGAGCAGTACTTC | CASSQEVATPAVEQYF
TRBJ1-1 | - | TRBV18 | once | TGTGCCAGCTCACCCCGGGGCGGGGGGGGTGCGCACACTGAAGCTTTCTTT | CASSPRGGGGAHTEAFF
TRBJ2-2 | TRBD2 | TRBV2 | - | TGTGCCAGCAGTGAAGTAGCGGGGGGACCGGGGACCGGGGAGCTGTTTTTT | CASSEVAGGPGTGELFF
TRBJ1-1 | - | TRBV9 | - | TGTGCCAGCAGCGTACGCGAGGGCACTGAAGCTTTCTTT | CASSVREGTEAFF
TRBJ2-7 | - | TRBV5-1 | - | TGCGCCAGCAGCTTGGAGCTAGTCAGTACATACGAGCAGTACTTC | CASSLELVSTYEQYF
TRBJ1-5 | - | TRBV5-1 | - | TGCGCCAGCAGCTTGGGCTGGGCAGAAGGTCAGCCCCAGCATTTT | CASSLGWAEGQPQHF
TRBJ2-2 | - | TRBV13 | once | TGTGCCAGCAGCATTCTAGTTGGGGACTCCGCCGGGGAGCTGTTTTTT | CASSILVGDSAGELFF
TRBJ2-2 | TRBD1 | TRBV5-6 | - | TGTGCCAGCAGCTTGGGAGGGGGCCCGAACACCGGGGAGCTGTTTTTT | CASSLGGGPNTGELFF
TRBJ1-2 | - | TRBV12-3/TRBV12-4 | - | TGTGCCAGCAGTTTTACGACAGGCTATGGCTACACCTTC | CASSFTTGYGYTF
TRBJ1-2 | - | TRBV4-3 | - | TGCGCCAGCAGCCAAGATCGGCGACACCTAAACTATGGCTACACCTTC | CASSQDRRHLNYGYTF
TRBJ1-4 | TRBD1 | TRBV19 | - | TGTGCCAGTAGCCACAGGGGGGAAAAACTGTTTTTT | CASSHRGEKLFF
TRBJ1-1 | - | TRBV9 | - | TGTGCCAGCAGCGTCACCTCGGACGGGATGAACACTGAAGCTTTCTTT | CASSVTSDGMNTEAFF
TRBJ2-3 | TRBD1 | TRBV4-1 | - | TGCGCCAGCAGCCAAGGACAGGGATACGATACGCAGTATTTT | CASSQGQGYDTQYF
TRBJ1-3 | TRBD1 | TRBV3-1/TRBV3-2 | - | TGTGCCAGCAGCCAAGCTAGACAGGGGGCATCTGGAAACACCATATATTTT | CASSQARQGASGNTIYF
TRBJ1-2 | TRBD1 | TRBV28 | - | TGTGCCAGCAGTGTGACAGGGACAATTAACTATGGCTACACCTTC | CASSVTGTINYGYTF
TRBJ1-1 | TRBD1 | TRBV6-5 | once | TGTGCCAGCACCGGGACAGCCCAGAACACTGAAGCTTTCTTT | CASTGTAQNTEAFF
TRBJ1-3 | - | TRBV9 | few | TGTGCCAGCAGCGGAAGCAGGGTGATATCTGGAAACACCATATATTTT | CASSGSRVISGNTIYF
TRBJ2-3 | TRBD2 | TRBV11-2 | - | TGTGCCAGCAGCTTTGCTAGCGGGGGGGCCCGGGGAACAGATACGCAGTATTTT | CASSFASGGARGTDTQYF
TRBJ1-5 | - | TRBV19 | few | TGTGCCAGTAGTGTAACCCCGACATATAGCAATCAGCCCCAGCATTTT | CASSVTPTYSNQPQHF
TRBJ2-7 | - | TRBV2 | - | TGTGCCAGCAGGGGGGACGGGACTTTCGAGCAGTACTTC | CASRGDGTFEQYF
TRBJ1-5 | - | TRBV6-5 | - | TGTGCCAGCAGGGAGATACAGGGTCGTCAGCCCCAGCATTTT | CASREIQGRQPQHF
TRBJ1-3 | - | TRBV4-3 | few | TGCGCCAGCAGCCAAAGAGTGAGAAGTAGCTCTGGAAACACCATATATTTT | CASSQRVRSSSGNTIYF
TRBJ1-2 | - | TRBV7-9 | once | TGTGCCAGCAGCTTGGGCGGGGAATTCTATGGCTACACCTTC | CASSLGGEFYGYTF
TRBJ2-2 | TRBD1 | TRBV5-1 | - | TGCGCCAGCAGCTGGCCCGGGACAGGGGATAACACCGGGGAGCTGTTTTTT | CASSWPGTGDNTGELFF
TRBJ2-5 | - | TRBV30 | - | TGTGCCTGGAGAAGGGGAAAAGAGACCCAGTACTTC | CAWRRGKETQYF
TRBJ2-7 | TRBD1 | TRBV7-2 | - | TGTGCCAGCAGCTTAGCCGGGACAGGGGGAAAATCCTACGAGCAGTACTTC | CASSLAGTGGKSYEQYF
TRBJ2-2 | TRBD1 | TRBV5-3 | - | TGTGCCAGAAGCTTGGGGATGGACAGGCTTAACACCGGGGAGCTGTTTTTT | CARSLGMDRLNTGELFF
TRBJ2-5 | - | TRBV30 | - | TGTGCCTGGAGTCTCCCGGAAGAGACCCAGTACTTC | CAWSLPEETQYF
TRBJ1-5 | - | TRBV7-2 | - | TGTGCCAGCACTGCCGGGGGTCATCAGCCCCAGCATTTT | CASTAGGHQPQHF
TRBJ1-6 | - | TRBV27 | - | TGTGCCAGCAGGCTACTGGGCCTCTATAATTCACCCCTCCACTTT | CASRLLGLYNSPLHF
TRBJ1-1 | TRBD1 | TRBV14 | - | TGTGCCAGCAGCCAAGATATCCCGACAGGGGTAACTGAAGCTTTCTTT | CASSQDIPTGVTEAFF
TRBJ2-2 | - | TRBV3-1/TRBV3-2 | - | TGTGCCAGCAGCCAAGGGTTTAGCTACTTGAGCAACACCGGGGAGCTGTTTTTT | CASSQGFSYLSNTGELFF
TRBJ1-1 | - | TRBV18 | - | TGTGCCAGCTCACGGGACATATCGAACACTGAAGCTTTCTTT | CASSRDISNTEAFF
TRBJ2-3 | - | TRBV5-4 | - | TGTGCCAGCAGCTTGGGAAAACTTAGCACAGATACGCAGTATTTT | CASSLGKLSTDTQYF
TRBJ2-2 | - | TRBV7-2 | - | TGTGCCAGCACCTCCGTTGTTGGGGAGCTGTTTTTT | CASTSVVGELFF
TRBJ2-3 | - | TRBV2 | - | TGTGCCAGCATAAAGTCCACGAGTACGCAGTATTTT | CASIKSTSTQYF
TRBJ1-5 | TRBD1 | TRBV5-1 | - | TGCGCCAGCAGCTTGGACAGGGGGCGCAATCAGCCCCAGCATTTT | CASSLDRGRNQPQHF
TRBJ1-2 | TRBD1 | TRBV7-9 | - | TGTGCCAGCAGCAAACCACAGGGGGTAGGTGGCTACACCTTC | CASSKPQGVGGYTF
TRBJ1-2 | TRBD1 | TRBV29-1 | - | TGCAGCGCCGGGACAGAGTATTTACATCATCCCTTC | CSAGTEYLHHPF
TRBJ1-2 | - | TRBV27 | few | TGTGCCAGCAGCAAAGTGGTATTGGGGCGCGACTATGGCTACACCTTC | CASSKVVLGRDYGYTF
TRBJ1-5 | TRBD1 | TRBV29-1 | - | TGCAGCGCCGGGACAGGGCGAAATCAGCCCCAGCATTTT | CSAGTGRNQPQHF
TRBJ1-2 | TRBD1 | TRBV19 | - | TGTGCCAGTAGTATTGGAACAGGGGGTCCCTATGGCTACACCTTC | CASSIGTGGPYGYTF
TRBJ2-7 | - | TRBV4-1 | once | TGCGCCAGCAGCCAAGATGTCGAAAGCGGCGGCTACGAGCAGTACTTC | CASSQDVESGGYEQYF
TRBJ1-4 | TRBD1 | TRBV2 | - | TGTGCCACACGGGACAGGGGCAGTGAAAAACTGTTTTTT | CATRDRGSEKLFF
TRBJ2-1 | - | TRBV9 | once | TGTGCCAGCAGCACGACCGGGAATGAGCAGTTCTTC | CASSTTGNEQFF